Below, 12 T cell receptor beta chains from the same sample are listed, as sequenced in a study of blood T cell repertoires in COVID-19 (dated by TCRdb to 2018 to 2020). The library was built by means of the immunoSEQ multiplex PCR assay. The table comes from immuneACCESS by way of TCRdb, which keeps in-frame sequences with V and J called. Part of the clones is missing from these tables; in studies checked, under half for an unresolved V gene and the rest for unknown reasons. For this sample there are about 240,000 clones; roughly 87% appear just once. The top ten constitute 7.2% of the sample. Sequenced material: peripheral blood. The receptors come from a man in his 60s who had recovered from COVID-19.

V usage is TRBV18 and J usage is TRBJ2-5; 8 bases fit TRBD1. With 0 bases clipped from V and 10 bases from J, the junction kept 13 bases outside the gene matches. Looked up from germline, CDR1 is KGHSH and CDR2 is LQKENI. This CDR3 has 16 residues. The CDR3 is CASSPPQGAQRGSQYF. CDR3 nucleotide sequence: TGTGCCAGCTCACCACCGCAGGGGGCCCAACGGGGGAGCCAGTACTTC.

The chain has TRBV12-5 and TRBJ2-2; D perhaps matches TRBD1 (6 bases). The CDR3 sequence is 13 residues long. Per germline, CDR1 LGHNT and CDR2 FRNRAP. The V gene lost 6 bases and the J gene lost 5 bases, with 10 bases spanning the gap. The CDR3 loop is CASGITGTGELFF. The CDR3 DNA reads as TGTGCTAGTGGGATCACAGGGACCGGGGAGCTGTTTTTT.

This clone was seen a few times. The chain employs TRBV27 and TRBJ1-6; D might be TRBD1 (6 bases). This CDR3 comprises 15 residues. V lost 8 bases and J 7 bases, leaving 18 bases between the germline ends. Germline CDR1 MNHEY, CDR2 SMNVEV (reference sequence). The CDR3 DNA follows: TGTGCCAGCGGTTCGATCAGGGGTATGAATTCACCCCTCCACTTT. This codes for CASGSIRGMNSPLHF.

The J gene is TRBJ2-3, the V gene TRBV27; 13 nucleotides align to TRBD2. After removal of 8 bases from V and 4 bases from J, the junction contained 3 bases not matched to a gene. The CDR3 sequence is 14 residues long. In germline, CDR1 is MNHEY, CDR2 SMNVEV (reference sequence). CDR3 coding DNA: TGTGCCAGCCGGACTAGCGGGGGATCAGATACGCAGTATTTT. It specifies CASRTSGGSDTQYF.

In DNA form, the CDR3 reads TGTGCCAGCAGCCCCGGGAGGTCCCCCCAGAACACCGGGGAGCTGTTTTTT. It yields the protein CASSPGRSPQNTGELFF. This chain links TRBV11-3 with TRBJ2-2, with 7 bases aligning to TRBD2. After removal of 5 bases from V and 1 base from J, the junction contained 10 bases not matched to a gene. CDR1 is SGHNT, CDR2 YENEEA, per germline. The CDR3 totals 17 residues.

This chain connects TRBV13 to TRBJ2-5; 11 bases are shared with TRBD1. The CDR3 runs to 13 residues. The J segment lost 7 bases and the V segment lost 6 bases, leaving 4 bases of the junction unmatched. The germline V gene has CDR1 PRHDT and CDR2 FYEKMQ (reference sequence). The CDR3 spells CASSGQGAGTQYF. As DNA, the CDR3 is TGTGCCAGCAGTGGACAGGGGGCGGGGACCCAGTACTTC.

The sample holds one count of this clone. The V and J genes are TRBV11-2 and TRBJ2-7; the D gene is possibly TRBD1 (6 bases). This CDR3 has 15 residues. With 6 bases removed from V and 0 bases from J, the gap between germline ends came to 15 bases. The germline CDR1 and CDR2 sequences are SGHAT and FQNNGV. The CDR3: CASSWGHWSSYEQYF. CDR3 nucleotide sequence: TGTGCCAGCAGTTGGGGACACTGGAGCTCCTACGAGCAGTACTTC.

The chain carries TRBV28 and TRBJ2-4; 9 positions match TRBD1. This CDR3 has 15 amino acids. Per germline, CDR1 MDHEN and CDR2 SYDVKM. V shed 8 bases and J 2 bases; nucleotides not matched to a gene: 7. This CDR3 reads CASGGQGSTKNIQYF. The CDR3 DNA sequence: TGTGCCAGCGGCGGACAGGGGTCGACCAAAAACATTCAGTACTTC.

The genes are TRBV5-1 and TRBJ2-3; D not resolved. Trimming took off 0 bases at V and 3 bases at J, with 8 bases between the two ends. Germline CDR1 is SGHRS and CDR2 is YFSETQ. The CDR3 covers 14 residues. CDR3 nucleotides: TGCGCCAGCAGCTTGGCTTTCCCTACAGATACGCAGTATTTT. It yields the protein CASSLAFPTDTQYF.

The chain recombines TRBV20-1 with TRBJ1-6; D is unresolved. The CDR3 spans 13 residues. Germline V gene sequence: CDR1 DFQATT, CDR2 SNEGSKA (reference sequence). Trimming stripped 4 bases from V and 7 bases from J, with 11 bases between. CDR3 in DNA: TGCAGTGCTAATGACGGGATCAATTCACCCCTCCACTTT. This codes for CSANDGINSPLHF.

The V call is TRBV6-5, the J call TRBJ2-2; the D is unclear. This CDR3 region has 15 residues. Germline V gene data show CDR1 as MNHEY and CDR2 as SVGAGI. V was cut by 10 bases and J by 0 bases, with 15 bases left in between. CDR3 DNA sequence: TGTGCCACCTACAGTGGGCAGACGAACACCGGGGAGCTGTTTTTT. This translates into CATYSGQTNTGELFF.

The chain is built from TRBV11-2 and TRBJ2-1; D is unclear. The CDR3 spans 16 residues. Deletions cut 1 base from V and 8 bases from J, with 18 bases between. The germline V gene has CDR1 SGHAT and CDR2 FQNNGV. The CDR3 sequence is CASSLVSSALGDEQFF. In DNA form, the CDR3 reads TGTGCCAGCAGCTTAGTTTCTTCTGCTTTGGGCGATGAGCAGTTCTTC.